Sequencing of this T cell receptor beta chain was carried out in a study of beta chain features in type 1 diabetes (dated by TCRdb to 2016 to 2019). In terms of the full investigation: Mean age, gender distribution, total cell number and subset yield were not different between patients and healthy donors. The study compared the TCRB repertoires of sorted circulating CD4+ T cell subsets in recently diagnosed type 1 diabetes patients with those in matched healthy donors. Regulatory and stem cell-like memory subsets were isolated from only 8 patients and roughly eight healthy donors, whereas naive and central memory subsets came from all 28 donors. A total of around 110,000,000 sorted cells were examined across all samples, and RNA yield correlated strongly with the number of cells per subset. Broader findings and caveats from the paper: Shorter templates might be favored by PCR, yet because patient and control samples were amplified and corrected together, any such skew would affect both groups equally. Only small numbers of individuals were included in the HLA sub-analyses, which left unresolved whether HLA type had any influence on TCRB rearrangement. A moderate but significant shortening of TCRB CDR3 length was observed in type 1 diabetes patients in all four CD4+ subsets. Patients with type 1 diabetes made fewer insertions and deleted more nucleotides at VDJ recombination sites, implying thymic rearrangement abnormalities. Naive, central memory and regulatory TCRB repertoires appeared to be more similar among patients than among healthy donors. Sequencing cDNA rather than genomic DNA could over-represent highly expressing activated cells, although activation and CD3 levels did not differ between groups.

The entire amount of isolated RNA was reverse transcribed using the High Capacity cDNA Reverse Transcription Kit, so the sequenced TCRB transcripts were expressed ones. Naive, central memory and regulatory T cell samples underwent deep immunoSEQ sequencing, averaging approximately 3.5 million total reads per sample. Sorted cells were lysed in RLT buffer and RNA was extracted with DNase-treated RNeasy Micro or Mini kits, depending on cell number. Each cell subset was processed separately to prevent cross-contamination, with patient and healthy donor samples processed together. TCRB sequences were amplified from cDNA with the immunoSEQ multiplex PCR, producing 87-bp fragments spanning the CDR3 region. Amplicons were sequenced on the Illumina HiSeq platform. On the study's bioinformatics: Synthetic template baselines were used to correct PCR bias computationally, reads within Hamming distance 2 were collapsed together, and singletons that could not be merged were discarded. By aligning reads against IMGT, V, D and J genes, CDR3 length, and insertions or deletions at six rearrangement sites were assigned. Within each subset, clonotype counts were normalized to sorted cell number, and only after that were true diversity and Gini coefficients computed with the tcR R package. Repertoire sharing was quantified using the overlap coefficient calculated on TCRB nucleotide sequences. Out-of-frame TCRB sequences from naive cells were analyzed to stand in for the pre-selection repertoire. The table comes from immuneACCESS by way of TCRdb, which keeps in-frame sequences with V and J called. Part of the clones is missing from these tables; in studies checked, under half for an unresolved V gene and the rest for unknown reasons. The DNA gave D and trimming, while V, J and clone size come from that table. The table for this sample lists around 650,000 clones; 12% of them were counted only once. Over 0.1% of the sample lies in the top ten.

Each donor gave one peripheral blood draw, averaging around 120 mL, which was collected into heparinised tubes. A BD FACSAria II was used to sort naive, central memory, regulatory and stem cell-like memory CD4+ T cells with a panel that included CD45RO, CCR7, CD25, CD127, CD95 and CD27. Every sorted population had a purity above 95%. PBMCs were separated immediately by Lymphoprep density gradient centrifugation and were stained directly, without being cultured. To minimize batch effects, samples were stained and sorted in pairs, one healthy donor with one patient per experiment. Worth noting for this clone: No antigen is known for it. Per-nucleotide qualities are absent, and no much larger clonotype sits a single base away. Within the sample, other DNA sequences also encode this same CDR3.

Specimen: naive CD4+ T cells from blood. The cell subset or site label corresponds to: true naive CD4+ T cells. The TCR sequence derives from a young man with type 1 diabetes.

CDR3 region: CASSLDGGPYEQYF. The nucleotide sequence is TGTGCCAGCAGCTTAGACGGGGGGCCCTACGAGCAGTACTTC. This receptor chain uses TRBV7-2 and TRBJ2-7, with a weak D call of TRBD2 (7 bases match). From a lookup of the germline V gene, CDR1 and CDR2 are SGHTA and FQGNSA. Trimming at the junction amounts to 1 base on V and 2 bases on J, and the germline ends lie 9 bases apart. Taken from cysteine to phenylalanine, the CDR3 has 14 residues. The only DNA kept is the CDR3, 42 bases in frame from the first base.